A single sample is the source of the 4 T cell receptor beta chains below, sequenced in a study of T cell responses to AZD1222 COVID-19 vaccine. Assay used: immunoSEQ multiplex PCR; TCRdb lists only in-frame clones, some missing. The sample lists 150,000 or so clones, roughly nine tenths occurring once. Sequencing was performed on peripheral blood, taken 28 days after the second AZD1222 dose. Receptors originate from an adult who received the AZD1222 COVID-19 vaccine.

CDR3 bases: TGTGCCAGCAGCTCCTTGTATGGGGGTATTGGGGAGCAGTTCTTC. It specifies CASSSLYGGIGEQFF. The chain recombines TRBV7-8 with TRBJ2-1; D may correspond to TRBD1 or TRBD2 (5 bases each). Germline V gives CDR1 SGHVS, CDR2 FQNEAQ. CDR3 length: 15 amino acids. The V gene lost 4 bases and the J gene lost 10 bases, with 20 bases spanning the gap.

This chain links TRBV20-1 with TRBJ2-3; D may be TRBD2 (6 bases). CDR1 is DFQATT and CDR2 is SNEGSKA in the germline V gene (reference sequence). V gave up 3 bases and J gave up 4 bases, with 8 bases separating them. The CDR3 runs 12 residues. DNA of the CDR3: TGCAGTGCTAGTGCGGGGTCAGATACGCAGTATTTT. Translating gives CSASAGSDTQYF.

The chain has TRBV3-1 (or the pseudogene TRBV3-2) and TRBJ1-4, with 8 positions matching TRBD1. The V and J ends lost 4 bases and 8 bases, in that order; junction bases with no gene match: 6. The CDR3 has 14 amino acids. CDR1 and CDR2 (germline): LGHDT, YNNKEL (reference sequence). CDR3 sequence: CASSLTGVGEKLFF. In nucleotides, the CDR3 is TGTGCCAGCAGCCTGACAGGGGTGGGAGAAAAACTGTTTTTT.

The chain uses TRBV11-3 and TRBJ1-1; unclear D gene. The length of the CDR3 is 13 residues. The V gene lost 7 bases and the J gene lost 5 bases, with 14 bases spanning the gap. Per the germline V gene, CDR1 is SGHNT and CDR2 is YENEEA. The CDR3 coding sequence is TGTGCCAGCACCCCAATGGGTTGGACTGAAGCTTTCTTT. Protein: CASTPMGWTEAFF.